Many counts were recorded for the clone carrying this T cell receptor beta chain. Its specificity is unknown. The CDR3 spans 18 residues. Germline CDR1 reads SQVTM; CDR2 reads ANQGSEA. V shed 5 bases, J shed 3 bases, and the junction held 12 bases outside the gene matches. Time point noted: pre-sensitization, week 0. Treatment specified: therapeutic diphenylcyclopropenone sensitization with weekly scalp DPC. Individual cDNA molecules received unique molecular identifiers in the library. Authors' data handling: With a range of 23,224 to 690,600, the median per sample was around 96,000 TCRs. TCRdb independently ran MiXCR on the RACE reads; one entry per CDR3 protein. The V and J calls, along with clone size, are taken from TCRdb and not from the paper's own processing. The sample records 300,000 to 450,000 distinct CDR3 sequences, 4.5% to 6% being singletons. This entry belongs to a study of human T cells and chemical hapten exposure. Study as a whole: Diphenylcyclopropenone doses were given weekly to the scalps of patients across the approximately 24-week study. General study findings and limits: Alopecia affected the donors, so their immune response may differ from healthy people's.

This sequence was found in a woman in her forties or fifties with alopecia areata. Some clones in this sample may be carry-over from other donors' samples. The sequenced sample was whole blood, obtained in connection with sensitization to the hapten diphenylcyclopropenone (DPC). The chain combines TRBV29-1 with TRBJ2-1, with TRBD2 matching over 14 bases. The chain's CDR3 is CSVLPGLAGVGGYNEQFF. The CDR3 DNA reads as TGCAGCGTTTTACCGGGACTAGCGGGAGTTGGTGGCTACAATGAGCAGTTCTTC.